The rows below give T cell receptor beta chains drawn from one sample of a study of CD8 T cells in ankylosing spondylitis. TCRdb called the 5' RACE reads again in MiXCR, with one record for every CDR3 protein. This table holds nearly 250,000 distinct CDR3 sequences, 30% to 35% found once. The specimen was blood, either unsorted or a sorted T cell fraction (not recorded which). All receptors derive from a male donor with ankylosing spondylitis or in good health (not recorded which). CDR3s include the opening cysteine and the closing phenylalanine or tryptophan. The order of the fields is J gene, V gene, D gene, clone size, CDR3 DNA, CDR3 protein. A D gene is named only where the DNA matches it firmly. Size is omitted from some rows. Given values are once, few, many or a class for expanded clones.

>TRBJ2-1|TRBV28|TRBD1|few
TGTGCCAGCAGTGAACGACAGGGTCTAGGGAACAATGAGCAGTTCTTC
CASSERQGLGNNEQFF
>TRBJ2-1|TRBV10-3|TRBD1|-
TGTGCCATCAGTGACTCCGGGACAGGGTACAATGAGCAGTTCTTC
CAISDSGTGYNEQFF
>TRBJ2-5|TRBV12-3/TRBV12-4|-|few
TGTGCCAGCAGTTTATCGGGGGAGACCCAGTACTTC
CASSLSGETQYF
>TRBJ2-7|TRBV29-1|-|-
TGCAGCGTTGAACTCGGGAGCTCCTACGAGCAGTACTTC
CSVELGSSYEQYF
>TRBJ2-5|TRBV10-3|TRBD2|-
TGTGCCATCAGTGGCGCGGGACTACCGAAAGAGACCCAGTACTTC
CAISGAGLPKETQYF
>TRBJ2-3|TRBV20-1|TRBD2|-
TGCAGTGCTAGCCCGGCTAGCGGGGGCCGTACGCAGTATTTT
CSASPASGGRTQYF
>TRBJ2-2|TRBV12-3/TRBV12-4|-|-
TGTGCCAGTGCAAACAGGACGGGGAGGACCGGGGAGCTGTTTTTT
CASANRTGRTGELFF
>TRBJ2-5|TRBV29-1|-|-
TGCAGCGTTGAGTTACTTTACGGGGAGACCCAGTACTTC
CSVELLYGETQYF
>TRBJ2-1|TRBV27|-|few
TGTGCCAGCACCCAAAGAGGGGTAGGCAATGAGCAGTTCTTC
CASTQRGVGNEQFF
>TRBJ1-2|TRBV27|-|few
TGTGCCAGCAGTTTATACCACCAGGGGCCCTATGGCTACACCTTC
CASSLYHQGPYGYTF
>TRBJ2-5|TRBV5-1|-|-
TGCGCCAGCAGCCTCTGGCCCCAAGAGACCCAGTACTTC
CASSLWPQETQYF
>TRBJ2-2|TRBV5-1|TRBD1|-
TGCGCCAGCAGCTCGGACAGGGAAACCGGGGAGCTGTTTTTT
CASSSDRETGELFF
>TRBJ2-3|TRBV4-1|-|few
TGCGCCAGCAGCCAGCGGTCAAACGTTCGCACAGATACGCAGTATTTT
CASSQRSNVRTDTQYF
>TRBJ2-1|TRBV12-3/TRBV12-4|-|-
TGTGCCACCACATTCCGGGAGCACTCCTACAATGAGCAGTTCTTC
CATTFREHSYNEQFF
>TRBJ2-7|TRBV20-1|TRBD1|-
TGCAGTGCTAGAGATAGGGACAGCAGTGACTACGAGCAGTACTTC
CSARDRDSSDYEQYF
>TRBJ1-2|TRBV7-8|-|-
TGTGCCAGCAGCTTAGACAATGGCTACACCTTC
CASSLDNGYTF
>TRBJ2-3|TRBV4-1|TRBD2|-
TGCGCCAGCAGCCAAGGGGGACTAGCGGAAGATACGCAGTATTTT
CASSQGGLAEDTQYF
>TRBJ2-7|TRBV10-3|-|-
TGTGCCGGGGGGCCACGGGAGTACGAGCAGTACTTC
CAGGPREYEQYF
>TRBJ2-2|TRBV29-1|-|-
TGCAGCGTTGAGTCCGGGGATTCCGAGGCCGGGGAGCTGTTTTTT
CSVESGDSEAGELFF
>TRBJ2-7|TRBV5-1|-|few
TGCGCCAGCAGCTTTTCCACAGGGTCCTACGAGCAGTACTTC
CASSFSTGSYEQYF
>TRBJ2-1|TRBV29-1|-|-
TGCAGCGTTCAGGACAGCTACAATGAGCAGTTCTTC
CSVQDSYNEQFF
>TRBJ2-2|TRBV20-1|-|-
TGCAGTGCCCAGAGACAGGCCCCGAACACCGGGGAGCTGTTTTTT
CSAQRQAPNTGELFF
>TRBJ1-5|TRBV12-3/TRBV12-4|-|-
TGTGCCAGCAGTTTGTCGGGGGATCAGCCCCAGCATTTT
CASSLSGDQPQHF
>TRBJ2-7|TRBV15|TRBD1|few
TGTGCCACCAGTGACCGGGACAGGGCCGACGAGCAGTACTTC
CATSDRDRADEQYF
>TRBJ1-2|TRBV6-5|-|-
TGTGCCAGCAGTTACCGCCGGGCCAACTATGGCTACACCTTC
CASSYRRANYGYTF
>TRBJ2-3|TRBV20-1|-|few
TGCAGTGCTACTTGGACCACAGATACGCAGTATTTT
CSATWTTDTQYF
>TRBJ1-6|TRBV12-3/TRBV12-4|TRBD1|many
TGTGCCAGCAGTTTGGCAGGGGGGAATTCACCCCTCCACTTT
CASSLAGGNSPLHF
>TRBJ2-3|TRBV20-1|TRBD1|-
TGCAGTGCTAGTCCCCCCTGGGGGACAGGGGTTGTAGATACGCAGTATTTT
CSASPPWGTGVVDTQYF
>TRBJ2-7|TRBV6-5|-|-
TGTGCCAGCAGTTACCGACAGTCGAGCTCCTACGAGCAGTACTTC
CASSYRQSSSYEQYF
>TRBJ2-3|TRBV7-6|TRBD2|-
TGTGCCAGCAGTCTTAGCGGGGGGAGCACAGATACGCAGTATTTT
CASSLSGGSTDTQYF
>TRBJ2-3|TRBV10-3|-|-
TGTGCCATCAGTGAGTCGGGGGGTAGCACAGATACGCAGTATTTT
CAISESGGSTDTQYF
>TRBJ2-5|TRBV15|-|many
TGTGCCACCAGCAGAGAGGCCAGGGGTAGGGAGACCCAGTACTTC
CATSREARGRETQYF
>TRBJ1-2|TRBV12-3/TRBV12-4|-|few
TGTGCCAGCAGCCGGACCCTAAAGAACAGCTTTAGGGTCTATGGCTACACCTTC
CASSRTLKNSFRVYGYTF
>TRBJ2-7|TRBV7-2|-|-
TGTGCCAGCAGCTTAGAGGGGCGAATAGACGAGCAGTACTTC
CASSLEGRIDEQYF
>TRBJ2-7|TRBV6-6|-|-
TGTGCCAGCAGAACCAGGGACCCCTACGAGCAGTACTTC
CASRTRDPYEQYF
>TRBJ2-7|TRBV5-6|-|once
TGTGCCAGCAGCCCGGTGGGGATCAGGGAGCAGTACTTC
CASSPVGIREQYF
>TRBJ2-1|TRBV20-1|TRBD2|-
TGCAGTGCTAGAACCAGCGGGGGTTGGGATGAGCAGTTCTTC
CSARTSGGWDEQFF
>TRBJ2-7|TRBV20-1|TRBD2|-
TGCAGTGCTAGAAGGCGGGGGGGCGGTGGAGGTGAGCAGTACTTC
CSARRRGGGGGEQYF
>TRBJ2-7|TRBV7-2|-|-
TGTGCCAGCAGCTTAGAAGGGACTCGAGCCGACGAGCAGTACTTC
CASSLEGTRADEQYF
>TRBJ1-4|TRBV20-1|-|few
TGCAGTGCTACAGTTCTACGTCGGGGTTCCGCCAATAATGAAAAACTGTTTTTT
CSATVLRRGSANNEKLFF
>TRBJ2-1|TRBV12-3/TRBV12-4|TRBD2|-
TGTGCCAGCATTCGCCGATGGGGCAGCGGGGGGGCCACGTCCTACAATGAGCAGTTCTTC
CASIRRWGSGGATSYNEQFF